The 14 T cell receptor beta chains reported below all come from one sample, sequenced in a study of CD8 T cells in ankylosing spondylitis. TCRdb reanalysed the 5' RACE reads using MiXCR and keeps one entry per CDR3 protein. The table shows fewer than 650,000 distinct CDR3 sequences, with roughly 13% occurring only once. Study results and caveats: A motif in TCR beta, a set of under ten highly homologous variants, appeared characteristic of ankylosing spondylitis blood.

The antigens for these receptors are not known. The sequenced sample was blood, either unsorted or a sorted T cell fraction (not recorded which). These receptors originate from a male donor with ankylosing spondylitis.

The chain couples TRBV11-2 to TRBJ2-2; 13 positions match TRBD2. The CDR3 runs to 16 residues. The germline V gene encodes CDR1 SGHAT and CDR2 FQNNGV. J was trimmed by 2 bases and V by 5 bases; bases with no gene match: 2. CDR3: CASSTGLAGNTGELFF. The CDR3 DNA is TGTGCCAGCAGCACGGGACTAGCGGGAAACACCGGGGAGCTGTTTTTT.

This CDR3 is CASSLSGRNNQPQHF. Here the CDR3 DNA reads TGTGCCAGCAGTCTCTCGGGGAGAAATAATCAGCCCCAGCATTTT. The chain carries TRBV27 and TRBJ1-5; D is unclear. The CDR3 sequence is 15 residues long. The V end was cut by 5 bases, the J end by 4 bases, with 15 bases between. The V gene's germline CDR1 is MNHEY and CDR2 SMNVEV (reference sequence).

This clonotype was detected only a few times. The chain has TRBV2 and TRBJ2-1; tentative D call: TRBD2 (6 bases). The length of the CDR3 is 13 residues. CDR1 is SNHLY and CDR2 is FYNNEI in the germline V gene. V gave up 6 bases and J gave up 8 bases, with 14 bases separating them. The CDR3 DNA follows: TGTGCCAGCAGGCGGAGGGTTGGGGATGAGCAGTTCTTC. Translating gives CASRRRVGDEQFF.

A few counts support this clonotype. V gene TRBV3-1 combines with J gene TRBJ1-1, with D perhaps matching TRBD1 (5 bases). The CDR3 is made up of 15 amino acids. V gave up 1 base and J gave up 1 base, with 10 bases separating them. Germline V gene lookup returns CDR1 LGHDT and CDR2 YNNKEL (reference sequence). Here the CDR3 reads CASSQAPTGNTEAFF. CDR3 in DNA: TGTGCCAGCAGCCAAGCCCCAACAGGGAACACTGAAGCTTTCTTT.

This clonotype showed up just a few times. The chain links TRBV19 to TRBJ2-1; 11 bases agree with TRBD2. Germline V gene lookup returns CDR1 LNHDA and CDR2 SQIVND (reference sequence). V lost 1 base, J lost 6 bases, and 2 bases stayed unmatched. CDR3 length: 15 residues. CDR3 nucleotide sequence: TGTGCCAGTAGTATAGTAGCGGGAGGGCGCAATGAGCAGTTCTTC. It codes for CASSIVAGGRNEQFF.

The gene calls are TRBV24-1 and TRBJ1-1; 8 bases fit TRBD1. This CDR3 contains 11 residues. Losses at the gene ends were 9 bases for V and 8 bases for J; bases not matched to a gene: 4. Germline loops: CDR1 KGHDR, CDR2 SFDVKD. The CDR3 DNA follows: TGTGCCACCCGCGGGACAGGAGAAGCTTTCTTT. Residues: CATRGTGEAFF.

This clonotype was counted a few times. The chain couples TRBV30 to TRBJ2-1; 8 nucleotides align to TRBD2. Germline CDR1 reads GTSNPN; CDR2 reads SVGIG (reference sequence). The CDR3 is made up of 11 amino acids. V lost 0 bases, J lost 15 bases, and 4 bases stayed unmatched. The CDR3 region has the DNA TGTGCCTGGAGTGTGCCGGGAGGGTGGTTCTTC. Its translation is CAWSVPGGWFF.

This clonotype appeared many times. This chain links TRBV24-1 with TRBJ1-5; D unresolved. Trimming took off 6 bases at V and 4 bases at J, with 9 bases between the two ends. Germline CDR1 KGHDR, CDR2 SFDVKD. The CDR3 is made up of 13 amino acids. The CDR3 region has the DNA TGTGCCACCAGTTGGATGGAGAATCAGCCCCAGCATTTT. Translation gives CATSWMENQPQHF.

This chain connects TRBV2 to TRBJ2-3; 11 bases match TRBD2. The CDR3 has 16 amino acids. Unmatched junction bases numbered 13, after V lost 8 bases and J lost 6 bases. The germline gives CDR1 SNHLY, CDR2 FYNNEI. CDR3 region: CASSGLAGPGVDTQYF. CDR3 sequence (DNA): TGTGCCAGCTCCGGACTAGCGGGCCCTGGGGTGGATACGCAGTATTTT. The whole variable domain, remainder taken from reference TRBV2 and TRBJ2-3, is EPEVTQTPSHQVTQMGQEVILRCVPISNHLYFYWYRQILGQKVEFLVSFYNNEISEKSEIFDDQFSVERPDGSNFTLKIRSTKLEDSAMYFCASSGLAGPGVDTQYFGPGTRLTVL.

V and J are TRBV6-1 and TRBJ2-1, with 9 bases that match TRBD2. This CDR3 has 16 residues. V shed 3 bases, J shed 2 bases, and the junction held 5 bases outside the gene matches. In germline, CDR1 is MNHNS, CDR2 SASEGT. The CDR3 protein is CASSDQSSGAYNEQFF. The CDR3 DNA is TGTGCCAGCAGTGACCAATCTAGCGGGGCCTACAATGAGCAGTTCTTC.

This chain joins TRBV7-2 and TRBJ1-1; TRBD1 aligns across 8 bases. Germline-derived CDR1 and CDR2 are SGHTA and FQGNSA. V shed 4 bases, J shed 7 bases, and the junction held 8 bases outside the gene matches. CDR3 length equals 14 residues. Written as DNA, the CDR3 is TGTGCCAGCAGCTCGCCCAGGACAGGGCTTGAAGCTTTCTTT. It specifies CASSSPRTGLEAFF.

This clonotype was detected a few times. This chain joins TRBV5-1 and TRBJ2-2, with 10 bases matching TRBD1. From germline, CDR1 is SGHRS and CDR2 YFSETQ. This CDR3 contains 16 residues. J gave up 1 base and V 4 bases, and 4 bases lay outside the gene matches. As DNA, the CDR3 is TGCGCCAGCAGCCCACGGACAGGGGGGAACACCGGGGAGCTGTTTTTT. Translating gives CASSPRTGGNTGELFF.

The chain's CDR3 is CASSLFTGELFF. The CDR3 DNA reads TGTGCCAGCAGTCTTTTTACCGGGGAGCTGTTTTTT. V is TRBV12-3 or TRBV12-4 and J is TRBJ2-2; unclear D gene. This CDR3 region has 12 residues. V was clipped by 5 bases and J by 5 bases, with 6 bases between them.

This sequence joins TRBV4-2 and TRBJ2-3; 8 positions agree with TRBD2. The V gene's germline CDR1 is LGHNA and CDR2 YNFKEQ. The CDR3 is 17 residues long. Trimming at V came to 0 bases and at J to 0 bases, leaving 5 bases not matched to a gene. The CDR3 sequence is CASSQDTSGSSTDTQYF. Here the CDR3 DNA reads TGTGCCAGCAGCCAAGATACCAGCGGGAGCAGCACAGATACGCAGTATTTT.